A selection of T cell receptor beta chains follows, all from one sample in a study of human T cells and chemical hapten exposure. TCRdb re-derived calls from the RACE reads in MiXCR, one entry per CDR3 protein. The sample holds some 80,000 distinct CDR3 sequences, roughly a tenth seen once. The source was whole blood, collected in connection with sensitization to the hapten diphenylcyclopropenone (DPC). Receptors originate from a woman aged 50 to 65 with alopecia areata. Some clones in this sample may be carry-over from other donors' samples. The CDR3 runs from the conserved cysteine through the conserved F or W. Each record gives: V gene, D gene, J gene, clone size, CDR3 length, CDR3 DNA, CDR3 protein. D genes are given only for firm matches. Size is stated for part of the rows, as once, few or many counts, or as a class when the clone is expanded.

TRBV30	TRBD1	TRBJ1-4	NA	15	TGTGCCTGGACGAACGGTGGACAGGGGAACGAAAAACTGTTTTTT	CAWTNGGQGNEKLFF
TRBV18	NA	TRBJ1-5	many	15	TGTGCCAGCTCTTTACACAGGGATAGCAATCAGCCCCAGCATTTT	CASSLHRDSNQPQHF
TRBV2	NA	TRBJ2-7	NA	11	TGTGCCAGCAGTGTTCTCCACGAGCAGTACTTC	CASSVLHEQYF
TRBV12-3/TRBV12-4	NA	TRBJ1-1	few	14	TGTGCCAGCAGCCCCGAATGGGTGAACACTGAAGCTTTCTTT	CASSPEWVNTEAFF
TRBV2	NA	TRBJ2-7	many	14	TGTGCCAGCAGGGGGGACATTTCTTCCTACGAGCAGTACTTC	CASRGDISSYEQYF
TRBV9	TRBD2	TRBJ2-1	NA	15	TGTGCCAGCAGCGGAACTAGCGGGAGGGGCAATGAGCAGTTCTTC	CASSGTSGRGNEQFF
TRBV20-1	NA	TRBJ2-1	few	12	TGCAGTCCCACTGCTAGCTCCGTGGAGCAGTTCTTC	CSPTASSVEQFF
TRBV10-3	TRBD2	TRBJ2-1	many	16	TGTGCCATCAGTGAGTCGAGAGCGGGAGCCGGGAATGAGCAGTTCTTC	CAISESRAGAGNEQFF
TRBV28	NA	TRBJ2-7	NA	13	TGTGCCAGCAGCTCCCCCTACAGATACGAGCAGTACTTC	CASSSPYRYEQYF
TRBV29-1	NA	TRBJ2-5	few	14	TGCAGCGTACATCCGGGACGGGCCCAAGAGACCCAGTACTTC	CSVHPGRAQETQYF
TRBV19	NA	TRBJ1-2	NA	14	TGTGCCAGCAACCGGGGGACGGTTAACTATGGCTACACCTTC	CASNRGTVNYGYTF
TRBV12-3/TRBV12-4	TRBD1	TRBJ1-4	many	14	TGTGCCAGCAGCCTAGGACAGGGACGCGAAAAACTGTTTTTT	CASSLGQGREKLFF
TRBV2	NA	TRBJ1-2	many	14	TGTGCCAGCAGACTACCCGGCCTGGGCTATGGCTACACCTTC	CASRLPGLGYGYTF
TRBV21-1	NA	TRBJ2-2	many	17	TGTGCCAGCAGCAAGAGACCGGACAGGGAGGTCGCCGGGGAGCTGTTTTTT	CASSKRPDREVAGELFF
TRBV14	NA	TRBJ1-3	NA	15	TGTGCCAGCAGCCAAGATTGGGTGTCTGGAAACACCATATATTTT	CASSQDWVSGNTIYF
TRBV4-1	NA	TRBJ2-7	NA	16	TGCGCCAGCAGCCAAGAATCATCCGAGACAGACTACGAGCAGTACTTC	CASSQESSETDYEQYF
TRBV27	NA	TRBJ1-1	NA	14	TGTGCCAGCAGTTCCGCCTACAGGAACACTGAAGCTTTCTTT	CASSSAYRNTEAFF
TRBV7-2	TRBD2	TRBJ2-2	few	17	TGTGCCAGCAGCCGCGGAAGCGGGGGGGCAAAAAACGGGGAGCTGTTTTTT	CASSRGSGGAKNGELFF
TRBV6-5	NA	TRBJ2-7	few	14	TGTGCCAGCAAACTATCCAGAAGCTCCTACGAGCAGTACTTC	CASKLSRSSYEQYF
TRBV6-2/TRBV6-3	NA	TRBJ1-5	many	15	TGTGCCAGCAGCCCCGGGCCTTATAGCAATCAGCCCCAGCATTTT	CASSPGPYSNQPQHF
TRBV5-1	NA	TRBJ1-1	NA	13	TGCGCCAGCAGAAGGCTCGGGGAGGGTGAAGCTTTCTTT	CASRRLGEGEAFF
TRBV7-2	NA	TRBJ2-2	many	20	TGTGCCAGCAGCCCCGGAAGATTGTGGGGGCACCTACAGAACACCGGGGAGCTGTTTTTT	CASSPGRLWGHLQNTGELFF
TRBV20-1	NA	TRBJ1-2	many	14	TGCAGTGCTGCGAGACAGGACGGGATTTATGGCTACACCTTC	CSAARQDGIYGYTF
TRBV5-5	TRBD1	TRBJ2-4	many	15	TGTGCCAGCAGCGATGTCCCGGGACAGGGAAACATTCAGTACTTC	CASSDVPGQGNIQYF
TRBV5-4	TRBD2	TRBJ2-1	many	15	TGTGCCAGCAGGAGAGCGGGAGGGCCCTACAATGAGCAGTTCTTC	CASRRAGGPYNEQFF
TRBV5-1	NA	TRBJ2-7	many	12	TGCGCCAGCAGCCGTGACACCTACGAGCAGTACTTC	CASSRDTYEQYF
TRBV7-9	NA	TRBJ2-2	many	14	TGTGCCAGCAGCTTAAGGGATTTCACCGGGGAGCTGTTTTTT	CASSLRDFTGELFF
TRBV12-3/TRBV12-4	NA	TRBJ2-3	few	12	TGTGCCAGCAGTCGGGTGGTAGATACGCAGTATTTT	CASSRVVDTQYF
TRBV21-1	NA	TRBJ1-5	few	15	TGTGCCAGCAGCAAAAGGGGCAGAGAAAATCAGCCCCAGCATTTT	CASSKRGRENQPQHF
TRBV7-3	NA	TRBJ2-3	few	16	TGTGCCAGCAGCTTAAAGTTTGGGCCGTCGGGAGATACGCAGTATTTT	CASSLKFGPSGDTQYF
TRBV20-1	TRBD1	TRBJ2-7	NA	16	TGCAGTGCTAACCAAAACACAGGGGGCAAGGAGGACGAGCAGTACTTC	CSANQNTGGKEDEQYF
TRBV7-2	NA	TRBJ1-4	NA	14	TGTGCCAGCAGCCCTGGTAGATCTAATGAAAAACTGTTTTTT	CASSPGRSNEKLFF
TRBV28	TRBD1	TRBJ1-1	NA	15	TGTGCCAGCAGTCAGGGGGGCTCAGGGAACACTGAAGCTTTCTTT	CASSQGGSGNTEAFF
TRBV7-2	NA	TRBJ1-2	few	16	TGTGCCAGCAGCTTAGCGCGAGTCAGGGAGGGCTATGGCTACACCTTC	CASSLARVREGYGYTF
TRBV3-1	TRBD2	TRBJ2-7	many	16	TGTGCCAGCAGCCCCCGGGGGACTAGCGGGACCCACGAGCAGTACTTC	CASSPRGTSGTHEQYF
TRBV10-1	NA	TRBJ2-6	NA	17	TGCGCCAGCAGTGAGTCGACGGCAACTTCTGGGGCCAACGTCCTGACTTTC	CASSESTATSGANVLTF
TRBV7-6	NA	TRBJ2-1	medium-sized	13	TGTGCCAGCAGCTTAGGGGTCAACAAGGAGCAGTTCTTC	CASSLGVNKEQFF
TRBV5-8	NA	TRBJ2-7	many	14	TGTGCCAGCAGCCGACCGCCAGGGGCCTACGAGCAGTACTTC	CASSRPPGAYEQYF
TRBV7-2	NA	TRBJ2-1	NA	14	TGTGCCACCAGGAACCCTAGCTCCTACAATGAGCAGTTCTTC	CATRNPSSYNEQFF
TRBV9	NA	TRBJ2-7	NA	13	TGTGCCAGCAGCGTAGGACTAGACTACGAGCAGTACTTC	CASSVGLDYEQYF